This T cell receptor (beta chain) derives from a study of blood T cell repertoires in COVID-19. In the study overall: Collection of acute and convalescent COVID-19 samples took place in the United States, Italy and Spain.

The CDR3 is 18 amino acids. CDR1 MNHEY and CDR2 SVGEGT come from the germline V gene. Trimming at V came to 2 bases and at J to 1 base, leaving 9 bases not matched to a gene. Original analysis: Estimation of nucleated cell counts relied on the amplification of reference gene primers. Produced via immunoSEQ multiplex PCR; TCRdb's table is partial and in-frame only. The V and J calls and the clone size are those of that table, but D and trimming were determined from the DNA. The table lists roughly 180,000 clones, 75% to 85% of them singletons, with approximately 11% in the top ten. V gene TRBV6-2 or TRBV6-3 combines with J gene TRBJ2-2, with TRBD2 matching 8 bases. This clonotype was sampled from a woman aged 40-49 years with COVID-19, enrolled during active disease. Sequences were obtained from peripheral blood. Written as DNA, the CDR3 is TGTGCCAGCAGTTACCCGCCGGCTAGCGGGCGGAACACCGGGGAGCTGTTTTTT. Translated, it gives CASSYPPASGRNTGELFF.